A selection of T cell receptor beta chains follows, all from one sample in a study of control samples from healthy donors and cancer patients. The table came from immunoSEQ multiplex PCR; TCRdb's copy has only in-frame clones and leaves some out. The sample lists more than 120,000 clones; about 91% were seen once. Sequenced: blood. These receptors came from a man younger than 40 in good health. The CDR3 runs from the conserved cysteine through the conserved F or W. Each record gives: J gene, clone size, D gene, V gene, CDR3 protein, CDR3 DNA. D genes are given only for firm matches. Clone size, where shown, is once, few, many, or a class for clones that have expanded.

j_gene: TRBJ1-1
abundance: -
d_gene: -
v_gene: TRBV27
CDR3aa: CASSLSLRASDTEAFF
CDR3nt: TGTGCCAGCAGTTTATCTCTCAGGGCTTCGGACACTGAAGCTTTCTTT

j_gene: TRBJ1-1
abundance: -
d_gene: -
v_gene: TRBV30
CDR3aa: CAWSPPTPSMNTEAFF
CDR3nt: TGTGCCTGGAGTCCCCCGACACCCAGCATGAACACTGAAGCTTTCTTT

j_gene: TRBJ2-1
abundance: -
d_gene: -
v_gene: TRBV7-8
CDR3aa: CASSLGNNEQFF
CDR3nt: TGTGCCAGCAGCTTAGGAAACAATGAGCAGTTCTTC

j_gene: TRBJ2-1
abundance: -
d_gene: -
v_gene: TRBV19
CDR3aa: CASSPTGWKINNEQFF
CDR3nt: TGTGCCAGTAGCCCCACAGGGTGGAAGATTAACAATGAGCAGTTCTTC

j_gene: TRBJ1-3
abundance: -
d_gene: -
v_gene: TRBV5-1
CDR3aa: CASSLGQAAGNTIYF
CDR3nt: TGCGCCAGCAGCTTGGGACAGGCAGCTGGAAACACCATATATTTT

j_gene: TRBJ1-2
abundance: -
d_gene: -
v_gene: TRBV11-2
CDR3aa: CASSLTPDRNYGYTF
CDR3nt: TGTGCCAGCAGCTTAACACCTGACAGGAACTATGGCTACACCTTC

j_gene: TRBJ2-5
abundance: -
d_gene: TRBD2
v_gene: TRBV9
CDR3aa: CASSVGGGIQETQYF
CDR3nt: TGTGCCAGCAGCGTCGGCGGGGGGATACAAGAGACCCAGTACTTC

j_gene: TRBJ1-5
abundance: -
d_gene: -
v_gene: TRBV19
CDR3aa: CASISRDIGQPQHF
CDR3nt: TGTGCCAGTATTTCTAGGGACATTGGGCAGCCCCAGCATTTT

j_gene: TRBJ1-2
abundance: -
d_gene: -
v_gene: TRBV29-1
CDR3aa: CSVETDNYGYTF
CDR3nt: TGCAGCGTTGAAACAGACAACTATGGCTACACCTTC

j_gene: TRBJ2-6
abundance: -
d_gene: TRBD1
v_gene: TRBV5-4
CDR3aa: CASTTGQGTYSGANVLTF
CDR3nt: TGTGCCAGCACCACGGGACAGGGGACCTACTCTGGGGCCAACGTCCTGACTTTC

j_gene: TRBJ2-1
abundance: -
d_gene: TRBD1
v_gene: TRBV27
CDR3aa: CASRRDRAYNEQFF
CDR3nt: TGTGCCAGCAGGCGGGACAGGGCCTACAATGAGCAGTTCTTC

j_gene: TRBJ1-4
abundance: -
d_gene: -
v_gene: TRBV9
CDR3aa: CASSPRGVANEKLFF
CDR3nt: TGTGCCAGCAGCCCAAGGGGGGTCGCTAATGAAAAACTGTTTTTT

j_gene: TRBJ2-7
abundance: -
d_gene: TRBD2
v_gene: TRBV7-2
CDR3aa: CASSLLAGVFYEQYF
CDR3nt: TGTGCCAGCAGCTTATTAGCGGGGGTTTTCTACGAGCAGTACTTC

j_gene: TRBJ2-6
abundance: -
d_gene: -
v_gene: TRBV18
CDR3aa: CASSPKAGRSKYSGANVLTF
CDR3nt: TGTGCCAGCTCACCAAAGGCAGGGAGGAGTAAGTACTCTGGGGCCAACGTCCTGACTTTC

j_gene: TRBJ1-1
abundance: -
d_gene: TRBD1
v_gene: TRBV7-2
CDR3aa: CASSVTGAVSTEAFF
CDR3nt: TGTGCCAGCAGCGTGACAGGGGCGGTAAGCACTGAAGCTTTCTTT

j_gene: TRBJ1-1
abundance: -
d_gene: -
v_gene: TRBV27
CDR3aa: CASSLSGWERAEAFF
CDR3nt: TGTGCCAGCAGTTTGAGTGGCTGGGAGCGTGCTGAAGCTTTCTTT

j_gene: TRBJ1-2
abundance: -
d_gene: -
v_gene: TRBV2
CDR3aa: CASSGAGVHYGYTF
CDR3nt: TGTGCCAGCAGTGGGGCAGGGGTCCACTATGGCTACACCTTC

j_gene: TRBJ2-1
abundance: -
d_gene: -
v_gene: TRBV27
CDR3aa: CASSLAAYNEQFF
CDR3nt: TGTGCCAGCAGTTTAGCCGCCTACAATGAGCAGTTCTTC

j_gene: TRBJ1-5
abundance: -
d_gene: -
v_gene: TRBV2
CDR3aa: CASSGGGINQPQHF
CDR3nt: TGTGCCAGCAGTGGGGGGGGCATCAATCAGCCCCAGCATTTT

j_gene: TRBJ1-3
abundance: -
d_gene: -
v_gene: TRBV2
CDR3aa: CASSARRTDSGNTIYF
CDR3nt: TGTGCCAGCAGCGCTCGGCGGACAGACTCTGGAAACACCATATATTTT

j_gene: TRBJ1-2
abundance: -
d_gene: -
v_gene: TRBV7-2
CDR3aa: CASEYEWRYGYTF
CDR3nt: TGTGCCAGCGAGTATGAGTGGCGGTATGGCTACACCTTC

j_gene: TRBJ2-1
abundance: -
d_gene: TRBD2
v_gene: TRBV29-1
CDR3aa: CSVDISGGRGEQFF
CDR3nt: TGCAGCGTTGATATTAGCGGGGGGAGGGGTGAGCAGTTCTTC

j_gene: TRBJ1-6
abundance: few
d_gene: -
v_gene: TRBV5-1
CDR3aa: CASSLGGSVGSPLHF
CDR3nt: TGCGCCAGCAGCTTGGGCGGTTCGGTAGGATCACCCCTCCACTTT

j_gene: TRBJ2-7
abundance: -
d_gene: TRBD1
v_gene: TRBV5-1
CDR3aa: CASSRDRGYEQYF
CDR3nt: TGCGCCAGCAGCCGGGACAGGGGCTACGAGCAGTACTTC

j_gene: TRBJ2-2
abundance: -
d_gene: -
v_gene: TRBV10-3
CDR3aa: CAIGLANTGELFF
CDR3nt: TGTGCCATCGGTCTAGCAAACACCGGGGAGCTGTTTTTT

j_gene: TRBJ2-1
abundance: once
d_gene: TRBD2
v_gene: TRBV3-1/TRBV3-2
CDR3aa: CASSLLAGGHNEQFF
CDR3nt: TGTGCCAGCAGCCTATTAGCGGGGGGCCACAATGAGCAGTTCTTC

j_gene: TRBJ1-5
abundance: -
d_gene: -
v_gene: TRBV27
CDR3aa: CASRSGDSNQPQHF
CDR3nt: TGTGCCAGCAGGTCTGGCGATAGCAATCAGCCCCAGCATTTT

j_gene: TRBJ2-3
abundance: -
d_gene: TRBD2
v_gene: TRBV5-1
CDR3aa: CASSSLTSGGTDTQYF
CDR3nt: TGCGCCAGCAGCTCCCTGACTAGCGGAGGCACCGATACGCAGTATTTT

j_gene: TRBJ1-3
abundance: -
d_gene: -
v_gene: TRBV13
CDR3aa: CASRGEEGNTIYF
CDR3nt: TGTGCCAGCAGGGGCGAAGAAGGAAACACCATATATTTT

j_gene: TRBJ1-6
abundance: -
d_gene: TRBD1
v_gene: TRBV19
CDR3aa: CASSMGQAGGSPLHF
CDR3nt: TGTGCCAGTAGTATGGGACAGGCCGGTGGATCACCCCTCCACTTT

j_gene: TRBJ2-7
abundance: few
d_gene: -
v_gene: TRBV19
CDR3aa: CASSMRPGEQYF
CDR3nt: TGTGCCAGTAGTATGAGGCCGGGCGAGCAGTACTTC

j_gene: TRBJ2-5
abundance: -
d_gene: -
v_gene: TRBV5-1
CDR3aa: CASSLDSQETQYF
CDR3nt: TGCGCCAGCAGCTTGGACAGCCAAGAGACCCAGTACTTC

j_gene: TRBJ2-1
abundance: once
d_gene: TRBD1
v_gene: TRBV5-1
CDR3aa: CASSLGGQGIDEQFF
CDR3nt: TGCGCCAGCAGCTTGGGAGGACAGGGGATAGATGAGCAGTTCTTC

j_gene: TRBJ1-4
abundance: -
d_gene: TRBD1
v_gene: TRBV6-6
CDR3aa: CASSYPRQGGNEKLFF
CDR3nt: TGTGCCAGCAGTTACCCAAGACAGGGGGGTAATGAAAAACTGTTTTTT

j_gene: TRBJ2-7
abundance: few
d_gene: -
v_gene: TRBV2
CDR3aa: CASSSKYEQYF
CDR3nt: TGTGCCAGCAGTTCTAAGTACGAGCAGTACTTC

j_gene: TRBJ1-2
abundance: -
d_gene: -
v_gene: TRBV6-4
CDR3aa: CASIKGWCYGYTF
CDR3nt: TGTGCCAGCATTAAGGGGTGGTGCTATGGCTACACCTTC

j_gene: TRBJ2-6
abundance: -
d_gene: -
v_gene: TRBV6-2/TRBV6-3
CDR3aa: CASSLGANVLTF
CDR3nt: TGTGCCAGCAGTCTTGGGGCCAACGTCCTGACTTTC

j_gene: TRBJ2-3
abundance: -
d_gene: TRBD2
v_gene: TRBV7-2
CDR3aa: CASSLSERGGSTDTQYF
CDR3nt: TGTGCCAGCAGCTTATCGGAGCGCGGGGGGTCCACAGATACGCAGTATTTT

j_gene: TRBJ2-7
abundance: -
d_gene: TRBD1
v_gene: TRBV7-9
CDR3aa: CASSLEIGQGAYEQYF
CDR3nt: TGTGCCAGCAGCTTAGAAATAGGACAGGGGGCCTACGAGCAGTACTTC

j_gene: TRBJ2-7
abundance: -
d_gene: -
v_gene: TRBV18
CDR3aa: CASSHGQSYEQYF
CDR3nt: TGTGCCAGCTCGCACGGACAGTCCTACGAGCAGTACTTC

j_gene: TRBJ1-2
abundance: -
d_gene: -
v_gene: TRBV15
CDR3aa: CATSMTSDRPIYGYTF
CDR3nt: TGTGCCACCAGCATGACTAGCGACAGACCGATTTATGGCTACACCTTC

j_gene: TRBJ2-2
abundance: -
d_gene: TRBD1
v_gene: TRBV13
CDR3aa: CASSLGDRSATGELFF
CDR3nt: TGTGCCAGCAGCTTGGGGGACAGGTCGGCCACCGGGGAGCTGTTTTTT

j_gene: TRBJ2-7
abundance: -
d_gene: -
v_gene: TRBV24-1
CDR3aa: CATSDFWGVESEQYF
CDR3nt: TGTGCCACCAGTGATTTTTGGGGAGTAGAAAGCGAGCAGTACTTC

j_gene: TRBJ2-6
abundance: -
d_gene: TRBD1
v_gene: TRBV5-4
CDR3aa: CASSLGGTGVPGANVLTF
CDR3nt: TGTGCCAGCAGCTTGGGTGGGACAGGGGTCCCTGGGGCCAACGTCCTGACTTTC

j_gene: TRBJ1-4
abundance: once
d_gene: -
v_gene: TRBV6-5
CDR3aa: CASSSYDGSNEKLFF
CDR3nt: TGTGCCAGCAGTTCCTACGACGGATCTAATGAAAAACTGTTTTTT

j_gene: TRBJ1-2
abundance: few
d_gene: TRBD1
v_gene: TRBV18
CDR3aa: CASSREGQGNYGYTF
CDR3nt: TGTGCCAGCTCACGAGAGGGACAGGGTAACTATGGCTACACCTTC

j_gene: TRBJ1-1
abundance: -
d_gene: -
v_gene: TRBV5-8
CDR3aa: CASSFVQQNTEAFF
CDR3nt: TGTGCCAGCAGCTTTGTTCAGCAGAACACTGAAGCTTTCTTT

j_gene: TRBJ1-1
abundance: -
d_gene: -
v_gene: TRBV27
CDR3aa: CASSFFWSGENTEAFF
CDR3nt: TGTGCCAGCAGTTTTTTTTGGTCAGGGGAGAACACTGAAGCTTTCTTT

j_gene: TRBJ2-1
abundance: -
d_gene: -
v_gene: TRBV3-1/TRBV3-2
CDR3aa: CASSQSNRGGEQFF
CDR3nt: TGTGCCAGCAGCCAATCAAACAGGGGGGGTGAGCAGTTCTTC

j_gene: TRBJ2-5
abundance: -
d_gene: -
v_gene: TRBV11-2
CDR3aa: CASSLEYQMETQYF
CDR3nt: TGTGCCAGCAGCTTAGAATACCAAATGGAGACCCAGTACTTC